This T cell receptor (beta chain) was identified during a study of regulatory T cells in long-lasting Graves disease (dated by TCRdb to about 2021). About the full investigation: In the newly diagnosed Graves' disease group, patients had been taking antithyroid drugs for less than 3 months. Persistent Graves' disease patients were compared with newly diagnosed Graves' disease patients by peripheral blood TCR sequencing and RNA sequencing. The study took place in China and was registered as a clinical trial. TCR sequencing covered some 13 persistent and approximately 20 newly diagnosed Graves' disease patients, 33 samples in total. General findings and caveats noted by the study authors: Patients with persistent disease shared more public clonotypes (about 2,700) than newly diagnosed patients did (966). As a limitation, the authors acknowledged that the small sample size may reduce accuracy. Sequencing and analysis were restricted to the TCR beta chain. Persistent Graves' disease patients showed lower TCR Shannon entropy and fewer highly expanded clones than newly diagnosed patients, suggesting clonal expansion. Because the primary lesion, thyroid tissue, could not be accessed, the study looked at peripheral blood alone.

At least ten counts were recorded for this clonotype. The antigen it binds to is not known. Base-call qualities are not available, and no considerably larger clone is one nucleotide away. The library relied on multiplex PCR. Sequencing used an Illumina HiSeq 4000. CDR3 regions were amplified by Arm-PCR with iRepertoire HTBI primers to construct TCR beta libraries. Before sequencing, the PCR products went through gel purification. The source study handled its data this way. Across samples, fewer than 70 TRBV and 14 TRBJ segments were identified and used for gene usage analysis of CDR3 amino acid clonotypes. COPE and FqMerger were used to merge filtered high-quality paired reads into contigs. BLAST was used to align contigs to IMGT TRBV, TRBD and TRBJ reference genes, with CDR3 defined following IMGT. Any clonotype with a frequency above 0.1% was classified as a highly expanded clone. Shannon entropy served as the measure of repertoire diversity, while the Gini coefficient captured V-J evenness. A clonotype found in more than one individual was treated as public. Using fastp at Q25 and MiXCR, TCRdb reprocessed the public reads and kept productive beta chains. Rows merge per CDR3 protein into single entries with the most common DNA and genes. Clone size and V and J calls follow TCRdb, not the original study. This sample gives about 420,000 distinct CDR3 sequences in total; around 15% of them show up just once. Clones ranked in the top ten supply about 25% of the sample.

The time point label for this specimen denotes: newly diagnosed GD, antithyroid drugs for less than 3 months. For both TCR sequencing and RNA sequencing, RNA was extracted from PBMCs using TRIzol. The diagnosis of Graves' disease followed American Thyroid Association guidelines. The patients came from an endocrinology department in Xi'an, China. Each patient gave approximately 9 milliliters of peripheral blood, collected in an EDTA anticoagulant tube. Ficoll Paque Plus density gradient separation was used to isolate PBMCs, and no further T cell sorting was done. An Agilent 2100 Bioanalyzer and agarose gel were used to check RNA quality, while a NanoDrop 2000 measured RNA concentration. The data also belong to a second study, concerning T cells in Graves' hyperthyroidism and ophthalmopathy. The second publication reports: A patient counted as having stable Graves' hyperthyroidism if no progression to ophthalmopathy occurred over 18 months of follow-up. Hyperthyroidism patients were newly diagnosed, with disease duration under 2 months, and aged 18 to 65 years. Any patient with an uncontrolled infection, another autoimmune disease, pregnancy or lactation was excluded. Clinical symptoms, serum thyroxine and TRAb, thyroid ultrasound, and orbital computed tomography formed the basis for the diagnoses. The TCR CDR3 was subjected to a first round of RT-PCR using the HTBI primer set and the Qiagen OneStep RT-PCR kit. Blood samples also contained most of the expanded thyroid clonotypes (frequency above 0.001), which suggests that blood repertoires may reflect thyroid immune responses. A model built on a 13 V-J signature distinguished ophthalmopathy from stable hyperthyroidism, reaching around 88% sensitivity and 81% to 83% specificity in cross-validation and 80%/75% in testing. In validation, the model predicted progression to ophthalmopathy a median of roughly six months before onset, with 70% to 71% sensitivity and about 75% specificity. TCR V-J signatures able to tell the groups apart were searched for in a discovery cohort of some 97 patients, of whom under 45 had Graves' ophthalmopathy and 57 had stable Graves' hyperthyroidism. Prospective prediction of ophthalmopathy was tested in an independent validation cohort consisting of some 20 hyperthyroidism patients and over 15 patients who later progressed to ophthalmopathy. The roughly 94 discovery patients were randomly divided into training and test sets at a 7:3 ratio. In more than five Graves' hyperthyroidism patients, the study also compared T-cell repertoires from thyroid tissue with T-cell repertoires from blood. Once sampling was done, hyperthyroidism patients were given methimazole at a starting dose of 30 mg daily, whereas ophthalmopathy patients were given high-dose intravenous methylprednisolone. A second multiplex PCR round built the libraries, followed by size selection and purification. The libraries were sequenced on an Illumina HiSeq2000 using paired-end 100 bp reads. SOAPnuke was used to process the raw data, removing reads that contained adapters or uncalled bases, had a mean Phred below 15, or lacked an exact match to the constant primer or identifier. COPE v1.2.5 was used to merge the high-quality paired reads, and each unique nucleotide sequence was defined as a clonotype. Clonotypes were aligned to IMGT TRBV, TRBD and TRBJ reference segments using MiTCR v1.1. Analysis was restricted to V-J combinations with a frequency above 0.0001, which covered 99% to 99.2% of repertoires. A TCS score was defined as the ratio of F50 (clonal expansion) to E x V (chaos), with BLOSUM62-based TCRdist applied between CDR3 peptides within each V-J. Welch's t-statistics and random forest reduced approximately 520 V-J features to 10 to 15, which were used in a naive Bayes classifier (R e1071). No statistical method was used to set the sample size in advance, and investigators knew the group allocation. The paper describes TCR Vbeta CDR3 sequencing of roughly 130 peripheral blood samples, made up of fewer than 50 ophthalmopathy patients, around 73 hyperthyroidism patients and some 17 progressor patients.

The sample was peripheral blood mononuclear cells (PBMCs), taken at new diagnosis, from a patient treated with antithyroid drugs. This clonotype was obtained from a woman aged 18-29 years with Graves disease. Donor details come from another sample of the same person, matched by shared clones.

The CDR3 sequence is CASSLSGPYNEQFF. The nucleotides are TGTGCCAGCAGCCTTAGCGGGCCTTACAATGAGCAGTTCTTC. This chain is built from TRBV28 and TRBJ2-1; a stretch of 7 junction bases matches TRBD2. From the cysteine up to the phenylalanine, the CDR3 has a length of 14 residues. This entry keeps only the CDR3 DNA: 42 bases, framed from base 1. The V end gives up 6 bases and the J end 4 bases, leaving 6 bases in the junction not matched to a gene. CDR1 and CDR2 (MDHEN, SYDVKM) derive from the germline V gene.